This T cell receptor (beta chain) appears in the sequencing data of a study of neurological immune-mediated disorders (dated by TCRdb to the late 2010s). Notes on the research overall: Among the approximately 34 multiple sclerosis patients, 31 had relapsing-remitting MS and 3 had secondary progressive MS. The 95 to 110 TCR-beta libraries covered PBMC samples along with longitudinal samples, technical triplicates, and paired sorted CD4+ and CD8+ T-cell subsets. The cohort was made up of some 70 subjects, consisting of roughly 14 HAM/TSP patients, 34 multiple sclerosis patients and around 20 healthy controls. Peripheral blood TCR-beta repertoires from patients with HTLV-I-associated myelopathy (HAM/TSP), patients with multiple sclerosis, and healthy controls were compared in the study using UMI-based sequencing. The paper's findings and limits, for the study overall: No identical CDR3 amino acid sequences were found to be shared among expanded clones across subjects, suggesting that TCR-beta repertoires were private in all groups. The MS cluster showed no association with clinical or MRI features, and the authors stated that larger cohorts are needed. Repertoires from 18 of 34 MS patients were grouped by phylogenetic analysis into a cluster of related CDR3 sequences, suggesting a possible repertoire-level signature. TCR clonal expansion was highest in HAM/TSP patients and lowest in MS patients, with MS patients falling below even healthy controls.

The table lists this clonotype with a few counts. The antigen it recognizes is unknown. No quality values exist for individual bases; no much larger clone is one base distant. Libraries from unsorted PBMCs were made from 2 million PBMCs kept in RNAlater at -80 degrees C until RNA extraction. The multiple sclerosis patients were enrolled in a US clinical protocol that used magnetic resonance imaging to evaluate disease progression. PBMCs were separated from peripheral blood using Ficoll-Hypaque density gradient centrifugation and then cryopreserved in liquid nitrogen. cDNA was synthesized by template-switch 5'RACE using a primer carrying a 10-nucleotide random unique molecular identifier by which each TCR transcript was tagged. Every sequencing run yielded over 170 million TCR-beta sequences covering 15-18 subjects. The RNeasy kit was used for extraction of total RNA. TCR-beta VDJ regions were amplified with primers for the TCR constant region and the 5'RACE anchor, using the KAPA Real-time Library Amplification kit. Sample indexes and Illumina adaptors were added in a first PCR, after which library yield was increased in a second PCR. The roughly 650 bp TCR product was size-selected on a 2% E-gel SizeSelection system after Ampure bead purification. Before pooling, libraries had their quality checked on a Bioanalyzer, their concentration measured with Qubit, and their quantity determined with the Kapa Library Quantification kit. Paired-end 2 x 150 bp sequencing of the libraries was performed on an Illumina HiSeq 2500. To increase sequence diversity, about 25-31% phiX was spiked into each library pool. The paper's data handling went like this. The quality-filtered reads were processed with the UMI-based MiGEC pipeline, whose error correction step removed more than 75% of the raw TCR sequences. IMGT germline references were used for alignment of VDJ genes, and clonotypes were defined by a unique CDR3 amino acid sequence together with V-J genes. VDJtools evaluated clonal expansion, Shannon diversity and CDR3 relatedness (CalcPairwiseDistances, ClusterSamples); CLCbio workbench built phylogenetic trees. Expanded clones were defined as having at least 8 unique UMIs, based on coefficient-of-variation modelling across technical triplicates. TCRdb cleaned the public reads at Q25 with fastp, built clones with MiXCR and kept in-frame beta chains. Records with the same CDR3 protein are collapsed into one entry carrying the most frequent genes and DNA. The V and J calls, along with clone size, are taken from TCRdb and not from the paper's own processing. This sample gives 45,000 to 50,000 distinct CDR3 sequences in total; roughly 4% of them show up just once. The leading ten clones occupy under 6.5% of the sample.

Measured from the cysteine to the phenylalanine, the CDR3 is 11 residues long. Of the read, only the CDR3 DNA is kept; its 33 bases are in frame from base 1. Via the germline V gene, CDR1 is KGHSH and CDR2 LQKENI. The trim is 3 bases for V and 4 bases for J, with a gap of 3 bases between the germline ends. This TCR was sampled from a woman in her fifties or sixties with multiple sclerosis. The chain was built from TRBV18 and TRBJ2-5, with the D gene call left open. The source material was PBMCs. The nucleotide sequence is given as TGTGCCAGCTCACCGCGAGAGACCCAGTACTTC. It encodes CASSPRETQYF.